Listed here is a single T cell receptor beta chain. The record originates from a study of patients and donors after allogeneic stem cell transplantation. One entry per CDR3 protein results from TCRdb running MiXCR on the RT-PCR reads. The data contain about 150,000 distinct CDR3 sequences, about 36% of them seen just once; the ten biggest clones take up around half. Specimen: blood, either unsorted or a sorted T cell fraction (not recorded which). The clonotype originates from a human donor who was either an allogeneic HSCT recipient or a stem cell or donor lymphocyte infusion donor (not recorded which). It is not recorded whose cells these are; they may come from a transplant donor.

This chain's CDR3 is CSVEKASGGPSETQYF. In DNA form, the CDR3 reads TGCAGCGTTGAGAAAGCTAGCGGGGGCCCATCCGAGACCCAGTACTTC. The chain has TRBV29-1 and TRBJ2-5, with 10 positions matching TRBD2. The ends lost 3 bases at V and 5 bases at J; junction bases unmatched: 12. Per the germline V gene, CDR1 is SQVTM and CDR2 is ANQGSEA. The CDR3 sequence is 16 residues long.